What follows are 8 T cell receptor beta chains derived from one specimen sequenced in a study of regulatory T cells in long-lasting Graves disease. The time point denotes: newly diagnosed GD, antithyroid drugs for less than 3 months. Construction of the TCR library relied on RNA isolated from PBMCs. Through Arm-PCR of CDR3 regions and iRepertoire HTBI primers, TCR beta libraries were built. TCRdb passed the multiplex PCR reads through MiXCR, listing each CDR3 protein once. The sample records 350,000 to 450,000 distinct CDR3 sequences, roughly 10% being singletons. These same records also appear under a second study, on T cells in Graves' hyperthyroidism and ophthalmopathy.

The sequencing used peripheral blood mononuclear cells (PBMCs), collected at new diagnosis, from a patient treated with antithyroid drugs. The receptors shown here come from a woman younger than 35 with Graves disease.

At least ten counts were recorded for this clonotype. The chain has TRBV7-8 and TRBJ1-1; D not certain. CDR3 size: 15 residues. Germline V gives CDR1 SGHVS, CDR2 FQNEAQ. Trimming removed 2 bases at V and 6 bases at J, with 16 bases between. CDR3 loop: CASSLWRRLGSEAFF. The DNA for the CDR3 is TGTGCCAGCAGCTTATGGAGGAGGCTCGGGTCTGAAGCTTTCTTT. The complete variable domain, with remaining parts taken from reference TRBV7-8 and TRBJ1-1, reads GAGVSQSPRYKVAKRGQDVALRCDPISGHVSLFWYQQALGQGPEFLTYFQNEAQLDKSGLPSDRFFAERPEGSVSTLKIQRTQQEDSAVYLCASSLWRRLGSEAFFGQGTRLTVV.

This clonotype was seen ten or more times. The chain combines TRBV15 with TRBJ2-3, with D possibly being TRBD2 (6 bases). In germline, CDR1 is LNHNV, CDR2 YYDKDF (reference sequence). V was cut by 2 bases and J by 4 bases, with 16 bases left in between. The CDR3 runs to 16 residues. The CDR3 DNA reads as TGTGCCACCAGCAGACGTCGAGCGGGTCCAGCAGATACGCAGTATTTT. It encodes CATSRRRAGPADTQYF.

This clonotype was recorded at least ten times. The rearrangement uses TRBV10-2 and TRBJ1-2, with unresolved D. Germline values: CDR1 WSHSY, CDR2 SAAADI. The V end was cut by 0 bases, the J end by 8 bases, with 10 bases between. CDR3 length equals 13 residues. DNA for the CDR3: TGCGCCAGCAGTGAGTCGAGAGAAAGGGGCTACACCTTC. Protein sequence: CASSESRERGYTF.

This clonotype occurred a few times. This chain connects TRBV13 to TRBJ1-2, with a weak D call TRBD1 (5 bases). Per germline, CDR1 PRHDT and CDR2 FYEKMQ (reference sequence). Trimming stripped 3 bases from V and 7 bases from J, with 21 bases between. The CDR3 is 16 amino acids. For the CDR3, the DNA is TGTGCCAGCAGCTTCCGCGTCGGGGGGTTGAGGCCTGGCTACACCTTC. Translating gives CASSFRVGGLRPGYTF.

This clonotype was counted many times. This chain uses TRBV18 with TRBJ2-1, with D perhaps TRBD2 (5 bases). V was pared by 0 bases and J by 10 bases, with 16 bases between. CDR3 length: 15 amino acids. Germline V gene sequence: CDR1 KGHSH, CDR2 LQKENI. DNA for the CDR3: TGTGCCAGCTCACCACCGGGTGGGAGCCGCCTGGAGCAGTTCTTC. Protein sequence: CASSPPGGSRLEQFF.

V usage is TRBV20-1 and J usage is TRBJ2-7; 9 bases are shared with TRBD1. CDR1 and CDR2 from the germline V gene are DFQATT and SNEGSKA (reference sequence). The CDR3 length is 14 residues. V was clipped by 6 bases and J by 0 bases; unmatched bases: 6. Written as DNA, the CDR3 is TGCAGTGCCGGTACAGGGGGCGCCTCCTACGAGCAGTACTTC. It is translated as CSAGTGGASYEQYF.

This clonotype has at least ten counts. The chain has TRBV12-3 or TRBV12-4 and TRBJ2-7; perhaps TRBD2 as D (6 bases). The CDR3 contains 17 residues. V shed 3 bases and J shed 2 bases, with 20 bases lying between them. The CDR3 nucleotides are TGTGCCAGCAGTTTTGAGAATCCGCGGGACTTTGCCTACGAGCAGTACTTC. Translating gives CASSFENPRDFAYEQYF.

This clonotype was seen at least ten times. The chain couples TRBV20-1 to TRBJ2-7; 8 positions match TRBD2. CDR3 size: 14 residues. Germline CDR1 DFQATT, CDR2 SNEGSKA (reference sequence). CDR3 nucleotide sequence: TGCAGGGCTTTACTAGCGGTGAGCTCCTACGAGCAGTACTTC. Translated, it gives CRALLAVSSYEQYF.